This T cell receptor beta chain was sequenced for a study of blood T cell repertoires in COVID-19. Study-wide background: Whether acute or convalescent, the COVID-19 samples came from the United States, Italy and Spain.

The CDR3 covers 13 residues. The V and J ends lost 1 base and 3 bases respectively, with 6 bases between them. From germline, CDR1 is SEHNR and CDR2 FQNEAQ (reference sequence). In its sample, this clone was seen a few times. Different DNA sequences within this sample yield the same CDR3. Sequencing used immunoSEQ multiplex PCR; TCRdb keeps in-frame clones, though not all of them. The sample yields some 110,000 clones, 82% seen once. The rearrangement uses TRBV7-9 and TRBJ1-2, with no clear D. The sequence came from a man aged 65 to 85 with acute or convalescent COVID-19. The sequenced sample consisted of peripheral blood. Written as DNA, the CDR3 is TGTGCCAGCAGCTTAGGACGGGACTATGGCTACACCTTC. It encodes CASSLGRDYGYTF.